This TCR beta chain emerged from a study of shared clonotypes between healthy human individuals. Study-wide background: The study enrolled a couple of women and a few men aged 18 to 49.

Clones were read by immunoSEQ multiplex PCR, and TCRdb kept only the in-frame ones, dropping some. The sample records about 1 million clones, more than 60% being singletons. Germline lookup yields CDR1 ENHRY and CDR2 SYGVKD. The germline V and J ends were trimmed by 4 bases and 8 bases, with 8 bases remaining between them. CDR3 length: 11 residues. The chain combines TRBV10-3 with TRBJ1-2; D is perhaps TRBD1 (5 bases). Sequenced material: memory CD4+ T cells sorted from blood. The sample's subset: CD45RA-negative fraction. The origin of this receptor is a man aged 18-30 years in good health. CDR3 loop: CAISGGAGYTF. The CDR3 bases are TGTGCCATCAGTGGAGGGGCCGGCTACACCTTC.